Shown below are 9 T cell receptor beta chains from a single sample sequenced in a study of blood T cell repertoires in COVID-19. Profiling relied on immunoSEQ multiplex PCR, and the TCRdb table lists in-frame clones only, not all of them. The repertoire has tens of thousands of clones, about four fifths of them found once; the top ten carry 25% to 30%. What was sequenced was peripheral blood. Receptor source: a human donor in a cohort sampled during active COVID-19.

The rearrangement links TRBV19 to TRBJ2-1; 11 nucleotides match TRBD2. Germline CDR1 and CDR2: LNHDA and SQIVND (reference sequence). Unmatched junction bases numbered 12, after V lost 6 bases and J lost 8 bases. The CDR3 length is 16 residues. CDR3 amino acids: CASSITRLAGRDEQFF. CDR3 in DNA: TGTGCCAGTAGCATAACCCGACTAGCGGGGCGCGATGAGCAGTTCTTC.

The CDR3 loop is CASSHPGGRTDTQYF. The DNA for the CDR3 is TGCGCCAGCAGCCACCCCGGGGGGCGGACAGATACGCAGTATTTT. The chain carries TRBV5-1 and TRBJ2-3; D might be TRBD2 (7 bases). CDR1 SGHRS and CDR2 YFSETQ come from the germline V gene. The CDR3 consists of 15 residues. V lost 4 bases and J lost 3, with 15 bases in between.

This sequence joins TRBV4-3 and TRBJ1-1; no reliable D call. The germline V gene encodes CDR1 LGHNA and CDR2 YSLEER. Deletions cut 0 bases from V and 1 base from J, with 15 bases between. CDR3 length: 17 amino acids. The CDR3 sequence: CASSQDLVSWRNTEAFF. The CDR3 DNA reads TGCGCCAGCAGCCAAGATCTGGTCAGCTGGAGGAACACTGAAGCTTTCTTT.

This chain uses TRBV5-1 with TRBJ2-3, with TRBD2 matching over 7 bases. The CDR3 runs to 15 residues. Germline V lookup: CDR1 SGHRS, CDR2 YFSETQ. V lost 3 bases, J lost 2 bases, and 6 bases stayed unmatched. The CDR3 sequence is CASSSGTTTTDTQYF. In DNA, the CDR3 is TGCGCCAGCAGCTCCGGGACTACAACCACAGATACGCAGTATTTT.

The chain recombines TRBV3-1 (or the pseudogene TRBV3-2) with TRBJ2-7; TRBD2 is a possible D gene (6 bases). The CDR3 has 15 residues. Germline V gene sequence: CDR1 LGHDT, CDR2 YNNKEL (reference sequence). V shed 1 base and J shed 0 bases, with 10 bases lying between them. CDR3 coding DNA: TGTGCCAGCAGCCAAGGACTAGACAGCTCCTACGAGCAGTACTTC. This sequence encodes CASSQGLDSSYEQYF.

The rearrangement joins TRBV10-1 to TRBJ2-7; the D gene is possibly TRBD1 (5 bases). The CDR3 has 13 amino acids. Germline V gene lookup returns CDR1 WNHNN and CDR2 SYGVQD (reference sequence). V lost 8 bases to trimming and J lost 1 base, with 12 bases between them. The CDR3: CASSPSGSYEQYF. CDR3 coding DNA: TGCGCCAGCTCACCCTCAGGGTCCTACGAGCAGTACTTC.

J is TRBJ2-7 and V is TRBV27, with TRBD1 matching 8 bases. Germline trimming cut 5 bases from V and 8 bases from J; bases unmatched to any gene: 5. Germline CDR1 reads MNHEY; CDR2 reads SMNVEV (reference sequence). The CDR3 totals 12 residues. As DNA, the CDR3 is TGTGCCAGCAGTCCGGACAGGGCCAAGCAGTACTTC. It translates to CASSPDRAKQYF.

The chain recombines TRBV6-2 or TRBV6-3 with TRBJ1-5; possible D gene TRBD1, 6 bases. The germline V and J ends were trimmed by 4 bases and 6 bases, with 10 bases remaining between them. Germline V lookup: CDR1 MNHEY, CDR2 SVGEGT. The CDR3 consists of 13 residues. CDR3 residues: CASSLGGRQPQHF. The CDR3 DNA sequence: TGTGCCAGCAGTTTAGGGGGTCGTCAGCCCCAGCATTTT.

The V gene is TRBV5-5, the J gene TRBJ2-7; tentative D call: TRBD1 (6 bases). V was trimmed by 0 bases and J by 12 bases, leaving 13 bases between them. The CDR3 sequence is 12 residues long. Germline CDR1 is SGHKS and CDR2 is YYEKEE (reference sequence). CDR3 sequence reads: CASSLDTGSLYF. The CDR3 bases are TGTGCCAGCAGCTTGGATACAGGGTCCTTGTACTTC.